Presented here are 21 T cell receptor beta chains from one specimen sequenced in a study of T cell responses to AZD1222 COVID-19 vaccine. Data came from immunoSEQ multiplex PCR; TCRdb stores just in-frame clones and leaves some out. The sample shows 90,000 to 120,000 clones, 92% of them seen only once. Specimen: peripheral blood, collected on day 0 of AZD1222 vaccination. These receptors all come from an adult in good health.

About this clone itself: Other DNA sequences of this sample code for an identical CDR3. The chain combines TRBV6-2 or TRBV6-3 with TRBJ2-1, with D perhaps TRBD2 (5 bases). Trimming removed 4 bases from V and 4 bases from J, with 5 bases in between. CDR3 length: 12 amino acids. Germline values: CDR1 MNHEY, CDR2 SVGEGT. This CDR3 is CASSSGYNEQFF. DNA for the CDR3: TGTGCCAGCAGTTCGGGGTACAATGAGCAGTTCTTC.

V is TRBV7-2 and J is TRBJ2-5; D is undetermined. The V gene lost 2 bases and the J gene lost 2 bases, with 6 bases spanning the gap. The CDR3 contains 13 residues. Germline CDR1 SGHTA, CDR2 FQGNSA. Written as DNA, the CDR3 is TGTGCCAGCAGCTTACCGGTACAAGAGACCCAGTACTTC. This codes for CASSLPVQETQYF.

The gene calls are TRBV28 and TRBJ1-2, with a weak D call TRBD1 (5 bases). This CDR3 contains 12 residues. V dropped 6 bases and J dropped 3 bases, with 8 bases sitting between them. CDR1 MDHEN and CDR2 SYDVKM come from the germline V gene. The CDR3 bases are TGTGCCAGCAGCCAACAGGACTATGGCTACACCTTC. It encodes CASSQQDYGYTF.

The chain recombines TRBV11-2 with TRBJ2-2, with 11 bases lining up with TRBD1. Germline CDR1 is SGHAT and CDR2 is FQNNGV. V shed 3 bases, J shed 6 bases, and the junction held 6 bases outside the gene matches. The CDR3 is 16 residues long. CDR3 amino acids: CASSFLGGQGAGELFF. DNA of the CDR3: TGTGCCAGCAGCTTCTTAGGGGGACAGGGGGCCGGGGAGCTGTTTTTT.

The chain joins TRBV9 to TRBJ1-1; D ambiguous. V was cut by 1 base and J by 1 base, with 8 bases left in between. The CDR3 runs 14 residues. Germline V gene sequence: CDR1 SGDLS, CDR2 YYNGEE. The CDR3 loop reads CASSVSSANTEAFF. The CDR3 DNA follows: TGTGCCAGCAGCGTAAGTTCTGCGAACACTGAAGCTTTCTTT.

The V gene is TRBV6-2 or TRBV6-3, the J gene TRBJ1-6, with D possibly TRBD1 on 5 matching bases. This CDR3 region has 14 residues. Trimming took off 4 bases at V and 8 bases at J, with 12 bases between the two ends. Germline V gene sequence: CDR1 MNHEY, CDR2 SVGEGT. The chain's CDR3 is CASSSGTGDSPLHF. In nucleotides, the CDR3 is TGTGCCAGCAGTTCAGGGACGGGGGATTCACCCCTCCACTTT.

The chain joins TRBV7-9 to TRBJ1-3, with D uncertain. The V gene lost 3 bases and the J gene lost 0 bases, with 12 bases spanning the gap. The CDR3 loop spans 16 amino acids. Per the germline V gene, CDR1 is SEHNR and CDR2 is FQNEAQ (reference sequence). The CDR3 nucleotides read TGTGCCAGCAGCTTTCCAAACAGAGACTCTGGAAACACCATATATTTT. Translation: CASSFPNRDSGNTIYF.

This clone is a singleton in its sample. V is TRBV10-3 and J is TRBJ1-5; 7 positions match TRBD1. CDR3 length: 14 residues. Looked up from germline, CDR1 is ENHRY and CDR2 is SYGVKD. The ends lost 4 bases at V and 4 bases at J; junction bases unmatched: 4. The CDR3 DNA reads as TGTGCCATCAGTGGAGGGACAGCAAATCAGCCCCAGCATTTT. Translating it yields CAISGGTANQPQHF.

This clone was recorded only once. V gene TRBV12-3 or TRBV12-4 combines with J gene TRBJ1-4; possible D gene TRBD1, 5 bases. V lost 5 bases, J lost 4 bases, and 8 bases lay in between. The CDR3 has 13 amino acids. The CDR3 bases are TGTGCCAGCAGTACCCAGGGTAATGAAAAACTGTTTTTT. Residues: CASSTQGNEKLFF.

The chain joins TRBV28 to TRBJ1-2, with D possibly matching TRBD1 (5 bases). V was shortened by 6 bases and J by 3 bases, with 20 bases between the two germline ends. The CDR3 runs 16 residues. Germline V gives CDR1 MDHEN, CDR2 SYDVKM. CDR3 residues: CASRTSGLGGDYGYTF. The CDR3 DNA sequence: TGTGCCAGCAGAACCTCGGGACTGGGAGGGGACTATGGCTACACCTTC.

The genes are TRBV3-1 (or the pseudogene TRBV3-2) and TRBJ1-6; D uncertain. Trimming removed 4 bases from V and 8 bases from J, with 15 bases in between. Germline loops: CDR1 LGHDT, CDR2 YNNKEL (reference sequence). This CDR3 comprises 15 residues. This chain's CDR3 is CASSPGHGPDSPLHF. The CDR3 DNA follows: TGTGCCAGCAGCCCGGGCCATGGGCCGGATTCACCCCTCCACTTT.

The chain combines TRBV3-1 (or the pseudogene TRBV3-2) with TRBJ1-1; D remains ambiguous. Germline values: CDR1 LGHDT, CDR2 YNNKEL (reference sequence). Trimming stripped 0 bases from V and 1 base from J, with 12 bases between. The CDR3 loop spans 16 amino acids. This chain's CDR3 is CASSQDITARNTEAFF. CDR3 in DNA: TGTGCCAGCAGCCAAGATATCACAGCCAGGAACACTGAAGCTTTCTTT.

V usage is TRBV5-1 and J usage is TRBJ2-7, with D perhaps TRBD1 or TRBD2 (6 bases each). Germline V lookup: CDR1 SGHRS, CDR2 YFSETQ. This CDR3 region has 16 residues. The V end lost 0 bases, the J end lost 4 bases, and 17 bases lay between the germline ends. The CDR3 nucleotides are TGCGCCAGCAGCTTGGGGGAGGACAGCTCTCTGTACGAGCAGTACTTC. Protein: CASSLGEDSSLYEQYF.

The rearrangement uses TRBV27 and TRBJ2-5; 7 nucleotides align to TRBD2. The CDR3 extends over 14 amino acids. Trimming removed 7 bases from V and 1 base from J; junction bases left unmatched: 6. CDR1 MNHEY and CDR2 SMNVEV come from the germline V gene (reference sequence). As DNA, the CDR3 is TGTGCCAGCAAGAAGGGAGGGGCCCAAGAGACCCAGTACTTC. It yields the protein CASKKGGAQETQYF.

The chain joins TRBV29-1 to TRBJ2-2, with D perhaps TRBD2 (5 bases). The CDR3 extends over 15 amino acids. With 4 bases removed from V and 0 bases from J, the gap between germline ends came to 12 bases. In germline, CDR1 is SQVTM, CDR2 ANQGSEA. CDR3 sequence (DNA): TGCAGCGTTGTCCCCCGGGGTACGAACACCGGGGAGCTGTTTTTT. This gives the protein CSVVPRGTNTGELFF.

The rearrangement links TRBV19 to TRBJ2-1; 8 nucleotides agree with TRBD1. Germline CDR1 LNHDA, CDR2 SQIVND (reference sequence). Trimming took 3 bases from V and 8 from J; bases not matched to a gene: 3. The CDR3 sequence is 13 residues long. This chain's CDR3 is CASSIDRGHEQFF. The CDR3 DNA follows: TGTGCCAGTAGTATCGACAGGGGTCATGAGCAGTTCTTC.

The gene calls are TRBV4-2 and TRBJ1-5; D perhaps matches TRBD1 (5 bases). Trimming took 4 bases from V and 1 from J, leaving 8 bases between them. CDR1 LGHNA and CDR2 YNFKEQ come from the germline V gene. There are 14 residues in the CDR3. The CDR3 reads CASSLRESNQPQHF. The CDR3 region has the DNA TGTGCCAGCAGCCTCAGGGAAAGCAATCAGCCCCAGCATTTT.

J is TRBJ1-1 and V is TRBV10-2, with no clear D. The V and J ends lost 8 bases and 5 bases respectively, with 15 bases between them. CDR1 WSHSY and CDR2 SAAADI come from the germline V gene. The length of the CDR3 is 13 residues. The chain's CDR3 is CASSLPMGTEAFF. CDR3 in DNA: TGCGCCAGCTCCTTACCTATGGGGACTGAAGCTTTCTTT.

The rearrangement links TRBV18 to TRBJ2-7; D gene unclear. The CDR3 extends over 13 amino acids. V lost 0 bases, J lost 4 bases, and 7 bases lay in between. From germline, CDR1 is KGHSH and CDR2 LQKENI. CDR3 loop: CASSPPGIYEQYF. The CDR3 DNA reads as TGTGCCAGCTCACCACCGGGAATTTACGAGCAGTACTTC.

The rearrangement uses TRBV12-3 or TRBV12-4 and TRBJ1-6; a weak D match, TRBD1 (6 bases). V was pared by 5 bases and J by 10 bases, with 9 bases between. This CDR3 contains 12 residues. The CDR3 protein is CASSQGSSPLHF. CDR3 bases: TGTGCCAGCAGTCAGGGGTCCTCACCCCTCCACTTT.

The chain recombines TRBV7-3 with TRBJ2-3, with 11 nucleotides matching TRBD2. With 5 bases clipped from V and 8 bases from J, the junction kept 18 bases outside the gene matches. Germline CDR1 reads SGHTA; CDR2 reads FQGTGA. This CDR3 region has 18 residues. CDR3 in amino acids: CASSPARVLAGGSGTQYF. CDR3 DNA: TGTGCCAGCAGCCCCGCCCGAGTTCTAGCGGGAGGTTCGGGTACGCAGTATTTT.